Detailed here is one T cell receptor beta chain. Its antigen is unidentified. Template switching supplied a universal primer site; unique molecular identifiers were carried on the cDNA. TCRdb reprocessed the 5' RACE reads via MiXCR and lists one record per CDR3 protein. The table shows 700,000 or so distinct CDR3 sequences, with around 8.6% occurring only once. This sample was included in a study of identical twins. Findings of the study overall: Twins shared beta out-of-frame sequences in excess, but this excess was weaker. Models underpredicted monozygotic twin sharing of out-of-frame TCR alpha.

This sample was shared with a second study, whose subject was yellow fever vaccine responses in identical twins.

The specimen was PBMCs. The sequence was collected from a woman aged 18-29 years in good health.

CDR3 in amino acids: CASRLRALADSYEQYF. The CDR3 nucleotides are TGTGCCAGCAGATTAAGGGCGTTGGCGGACTCCTACGAGCAGTACTTC. The chain combines TRBV11-2 with TRBJ2-7; D is unclear. The germline CDR1 and CDR2 sequences are SGHAT and FQNNGV. Between the trimmed V and J ends, which lost 6 bases and 0 bases, there was a span of 18 bases. The CDR3 has 16 residues.